Below, one TCR beta chain is given with its context. The source of the sample is a study of blood T cell repertoires in COVID-19. Data came from immunoSEQ multiplex PCR; TCRdb stores just in-frame clones and leaves some out. The sample includes around 190,000 clones, around 76% of them seen just once. The CDR3 spans 17 residues. Germline V CDR1 and CDR2: SGHAT, FQNNGV. The V end lost 1 base, the J end lost 0 bases, and 14 bases lay between the germline ends. This sequence joins TRBV11-2 and TRBJ2-3; D may be TRBD2 (6 bases). The clonotype originates from a woman aged 45 to 65 with active or convalescent COVID-19. Sequences were obtained from peripheral blood. The CDR3 DNA follows: TGTGCCAGCAGCTTAGGGAGTCTAGCGCGTAGCACAGATACGCAGTATTTT. Translated: CASSLGSLARSTDTQYF.